The 2 T cell receptor beta chains below all came from one sample that was sequenced in a study of blood T cells in healthy people across ages (dated by TCRdb to between 2015 and 2017). Library preparation employed 5' RACE. Reads for this sample came from an Illumina HiSeq 2500. A second PCR of roughly 7 to 11 cycles was performed with a sample-barcoded 5' primer and a J-beta primer mix. Using fastp trimming at Q25 and MiXCR clonotype assembly, TCRdb reanalyzed the public sequencing data and kept in-frame beta chains. Here each entry gathers all rows of one CDR3 protein and keeps the most common genes and DNA. This sample holds about 1 million distinct CDR3 sequences; under 55% were observed only once. The ten most abundant clones make up approximately 19% of the sample. The material sequenced was blood. The receptors derive from a woman aged 55-70 years in good health.

This clonotype was picked up one time. The gene calls are TRBV13 and TRBJ2-1; the D call may be TRBD1 or TRBD2 (5 bases each). The V and J ends lost 5 bases and 3 bases respectively, with 17 bases between them. The CDR3 is 16 residues long. The V gene's germline CDR1 is PRHDT and CDR2 FYEKMQ (reference sequence). The CDR3 DNA is TGTGCCAGCAGCCAAGACCGGGACGGATTCTACAATGAGCAGTTCTTC. Its translation is CASSQDRDGFYNEQFF.

A few counts support this clonotype. This rearrangement joins TRBV20-1 to TRBJ2-7; D is ambiguous. Germline assignment: CDR1 DFQATT and CDR2 SNEGSKA (reference sequence). The CDR3 spans 12 residues. With 7 bases removed from V and 0 bases from J, the gap between germline ends came to 10 bases. CDR3 nucleotide sequence: TGCAGTGTATCGATCCCCTCCTACGAGCAGTACTTC. It codes for CSVSIPSYEQYF.